Following are 22 T cell receptor beta chains from one sample sequenced in a study of metastatic and nonmetastatic thyroid tumors. Thyroid surgery had not been preceded by any treatment in any patient. TCRdb re-clonotyped the PCR reads through MiXCR. Of under 30,000 clones listed, around a fifth are singletons. The sample was blood. These receptors all come from a female donor with papillary thyroid cancer or a benign thyroid nodule (not recorded which). Some clones in this sample may be carry-over from other donors' samples.

The chain recombines TRBV11-2 with TRBJ1-4; possible D gene TRBD1, 6 bases. CDR3 length: 19 residues. V lost 1 base, J lost 4 bases, and 22 bases lay in between. Germline V lookup: CDR1 SGHAT, CDR2 FQNNGV. The CDR3 loop is CASSLVGSGAPRGNEKLFF. In nucleotides, the CDR3 is TGTGCCAGCAGCTTAGTCGGATCAGGGGCCCCTCGGGGTAATGAAAAACTGTTTTTT.

The J gene is TRBJ1-2, the V gene TRBV2; D may be TRBD1 (5 bases). The CDR3 runs 12 residues. Germline assignment: CDR1 SNHLY and CDR2 FYNNEI. Between the trimmed V and J ends, which lost 3 bases and 4 bases, there was a span of 6 bases. The CDR3 coding sequence is TGTGCCAGCAGTGATACAGGCTATGGCTACACCTTC. The encoded protein is CASSDTGYGYTF. Based on the CDR3 plus reference TRBV2 and TRBJ1-2, the full variable domain is EPEVTQTPSHQVTQMGQEVILRCVPISNHLYFYWYRQILGQKVEFLVSFYNNEISEKSEIFDDQFSVERPDGSNFTLKIRSTKLEDSAMYFCASSDTGYGYTFGSGTRLTVV.

The gene calls are TRBV13 and TRBJ1-3; TRBD1 might be the D (6 bases). Trimming took off 4 bases at V and 7 bases at J, with 14 bases between the two ends. The CDR3 spans 14 residues. CDR1 and CDR2 (germline): PRHDT, FYEKMQ (reference sequence). The chain's CDR3 is CASSSGGGRNTIYF. As DNA, the CDR3 is TGTGCCAGCAGCTCCGGCGGGGGCCGCAACACCATATATTTT.

This clone was recorded many times. The V gene is TRBV19, the J gene TRBJ1-3, with 7 bases matching TRBD1. Germline CDR1 reads LNHDA; CDR2 reads SQIVND (reference sequence). J was trimmed by 0 bases and V by 3 bases; bases with no gene match: 8. The CDR3 is 17 amino acids. Here the CDR3 DNA reads TGTGCCAGTAGTATCTCCACCGGGACAGTCTCTGGAAACACCATATATTTT. This gives the protein CASSISTGTVSGNTIYF.

This clone was detected many times. V and J are TRBV5-8 and TRBJ1-6, with D unresolved. With 2 bases removed from V and 10 bases from J, the gap between germline ends came to 10 bases. From germline, CDR1 is SGHTS and CDR2 YDEGEE. This CDR3 spans 13 amino acids. The chain's CDR3 is CASSLSLGSPLHF. CDR3 sequence (DNA): TGTGCCAGCAGCTTATCCCTGGGATCACCCCTCCACTTT.

The CDR3 loop reads CASSLHQETQYF. CDR3 nucleotide sequence: TGTGCCAGCAGTTTACACCAAGAGACCCAGTACTTC. The V gene is TRBV27, the J gene TRBJ2-5; D call uncertain. Germline values: CDR1 MNHEY, CDR2 SMNVEV (reference sequence). Trimming shortened V by 2 bases and J by 0 bases, and 1 base separated the two germline ends. This CDR3 contains 12 residues.

By frequency in the sample, this clone is medium-sized. The chain links TRBV6-2 or TRBV6-3 to TRBJ2-2, with D uncertain. Trimming removed 6 bases from V and 6 bases from J, with 20 bases in between. The CDR3 consists of 16 residues. CDR1 is MNHEY, CDR2 SVGEGT, per germline. The CDR3 nucleotides read TGTGCCAGCAGCCAAGTGGTGTGGCAGGATGCCGGGGAGCTGTTTTTT. Its protein is CASSQVVWQDAGELFF.

In this sample, this clone turned up once. The chain employs TRBV28 and TRBJ1-4; D is undetermined. V shed 6 bases and J shed 7 bases, with 15 bases lying between them. The CDR3 sequence is 14 residues long. Germline V gives CDR1 MDHEN, CDR2 SYDVKM. The CDR3 is CASRALVVGEKLFF. The CDR3 DNA sequence: TGTGCCAGCAGAGCACTCGTCGTTGGTGAAAAACTGTTTTTT.

The CDR3 DNA sequence: TGTGCCAGCAGCCAAGATACGACAGGGTCAAAGGGCTACACCTTC. Encoded protein: CASSQDTTGSKGYTF. The chain has TRBV4-2 and TRBJ1-2; 7 nucleotides agree with TRBD1. Germline CDR1 LGHNA, CDR2 YNFKEQ. The CDR3 spans 15 residues. Germline trimming cut 0 bases from V and 8 bases from J; bases unmatched to any gene: 9.

There are many counts of this clone. This sequence joins TRBV13 and TRBJ1-2; TRBD1 agrees at 9 bases. Germline V lookup: CDR1 PRHDT, CDR2 FYEKMQ (reference sequence). The V and J ends lost 7 bases and 3 bases, in that order; junction bases with no gene match: 12. CDR3 length: 16 amino acids. The CDR3 DNA reads TGTGCCAGCACTCGAGTAGCACAGGGGGCGTACTATGGCTACACCTTC. Its protein is CASTRVAQGAYYGYTF.

CDR3 bases: TGTGCCAGCAGCTGGGGGACAGATAGCAATCAGCCCCAGCATTTT. Translating it yields CASSWGTDSNQPQHF. The rearrangement joins TRBV5-8 to TRBJ1-5; the match to TRBD1 covers 7 bases. The CDR3 consists of 15 residues. Germline assignment: CDR1 SGHTS and CDR2 YDEGEE. The V segment lost 3 bases and the J segment 0 bases; nucleotides outside the gene matches: 3.

The chain has TRBV6-2 or TRBV6-3 and TRBJ2-7; the match to TRBD1 covers 7 bases. The J segment lost 4 bases and the V segment lost 5 bases, leaving 2 bases of the junction unmatched. The V gene's germline CDR1 is MNHEY and CDR2 SVGEGT. This CDR3 comprises 12 residues. CDR3 residues: CASSDRVYEQYF. The DNA of the CDR3 is TGTGCCAGCAGTGACAGGGTATACGAGCAGTACTTC.

This clone was found a few times. This sequence joins TRBV6-5 and TRBJ1-1, with D possibly TRBD1 on 5 matching bases. CDR3 length equals 13 residues. V was shortened by 2 bases and J by 4 bases, with 8 bases between the two germline ends. Germline lookup yields CDR1 MNHEY and CDR2 SVGAGI. CDR3 sequence: CASSYGGFTEAFF. CDR3 sequence (DNA): TGTGCCAGCAGTTACGGGGGGTTCACTGAAGCTTTCTTT.

The rearrangement joins TRBV5-1 to TRBJ2-7; unclear D gene. The CDR3 is 13 amino acids. Trimming shortened V by 0 bases and J by 3 bases, and 7 bases separated the two germline ends. Per germline, CDR1 SGHRS and CDR2 YFSETQ. DNA for the CDR3: TGCGCCAGCAGCTTGGACGGCCGCTACGAGCAGTACTTC. Translating gives CASSLDGRYEQYF.

Concerning this clone: The junction departs from the called germline gene at one end, perhaps through a read error. The V call is TRBV15, the J call TRBJ2-2; 10 bases align to TRBD1. The CDR3 has 20 amino acids. Germline CDR1 reads LNHNV; CDR2 reads YYDKDF (reference sequence). This CDR3 is CATRRGAYSVDRGIPGELFF. The CDR3 DNA follows: TGTGCCACCCGCAGAGGAGCTTACAGCGTGGACAGGGGGATTCCCGGGGAGCTGTTTTTT.

The chain uses TRBV20-1 and TRBJ2-2, with 7 bases aligning to TRBD1. Looked up from germline, CDR1 is DFQATT and CDR2 is SNEGSKA (reference sequence). J lost 3 bases, V lost 3 bases, and 7 bases had no gene match. This CDR3 spans 15 amino acids. The CDR3 loop is CSARSLGTDTGELFF. The CDR3 region has the DNA TGCAGTGCTAGGTCATTAGGGACAGACACCGGGGAGCTGTTTTTT.

There are many counts of this clone. The chain combines TRBV20-1 with TRBJ1-4, with a tentative D call TRBD1 (6 bases). Germline values: CDR1 DFQATT, CDR2 SNEGSKA (reference sequence). Trimming took off 7 bases at V and 2 bases at J, with 11 bases between the two ends. This CDR3 is built from 13 residues. The CDR3 DNA is TGCAGTGTACGGACAGCTACTAATGAAAAACTGTTTTTT. It codes for CSVRTATNEKLFF.

The DNA of the CDR3 is TGCGCCAGCAGCCAAGATTGGACTAGCGCTTTCGAGCAGTACTTC. Its protein product is CASSQDWTSAFEQYF. The V gene is TRBV4-1, the J gene TRBJ2-7; 9 bases are a match to TRBD2. Losses at the gene ends were 0 bases for V and 6 bases for J; bases not matched to a gene: 6. Germline V lookup: CDR1 MGHRA, CDR2 YSYEKL. The CDR3 totals 15 residues.

Details on this clone: One junction end does not reproduce the germline sequence, and a read error may be involved. The chain combines TRBV5-5 with TRBJ2-6; D uncertain. Germline V gives CDR1 SGHKS, CDR2 YYEKEE (reference sequence). The CDR3 has 16 amino acids. DNA of the CDR3: TGTTCCAGCAGCCTGGGATGCTTCTCTGGGGCCAACGTCCTGACTTTC. Its protein product is CSSSLGCFSGANVLTF.

This chain connects TRBV7-8 to TRBJ1-5; D is possibly TRBD1 (6 bases). This CDR3 has 16 amino acids. Germline-derived CDR1 and CDR2 are SGHVS and FQNEAQ. V lost 2 bases and J 0 bases, leaving 11 bases between the germline ends. The CDR3 here is CASSLSRTVSNQPQHF. CDR3 sequence (DNA): TGTGCCAGCAGCTTATCTCGGACAGTTAGCAATCAGCCCCAGCATTTT.

This clone was picked up a small number of times. This rearrangement joins TRBV27 to TRBJ2-7, with D possibly TRBD1 on 6 matching bases. Trimming removed 4 bases from V and 4 bases from J, with 14 bases in between. Germline assignment: CDR1 MNHEY and CDR2 SMNVEV (reference sequence). The CDR3 runs to 14 residues. As DNA, the CDR3 is TGTGCCAGCAGTTACCGGGACACGTCGTACGAGCAGTACTTC. Translation: CASSYRDTSYEQYF.

This clone was counted many times. The V and J genes are TRBV7-6 and TRBJ1-2; 7 nucleotides align to TRBD1. CDR3 length: 13 amino acids. The germline CDR1 and CDR2 sequences are SGHVS and FNYEAQ. V shed 1 base, J shed 8 bases, and the junction held 4 bases outside the gene matches. This chain's CDR3 is CASSLGGTEGYTF. The CDR3 coding sequence is TGTGCCAGCAGCTTAGGCGGGACAGAAGGCTACACCTTC. Combining the CDR3 with reference TRBV7-6 and TRBJ1-2 gives the whole variable domain GAGVSQSPRYKVTKRGQDVALRCDPISGHVSLYWYRQALGQGPEFLTYFNYEAQQDKSGLPNDRFSAERPEGSISTLTIQRTEQRDSAMYRCASSLGGTEGYTFGSGTRLTVV.